This TCR beta chain is from a study of OX40 agonist ivuxolimab in advanced cancers. As for the study in general: At 0.01 to 10 mg/kg, ivuxolimab was administered intravenously to patients every 2 weeks. Each dose-escalation patient presented with hepatocellular carcinoma, melanoma, renal cell or head and neck cancer. Three patients, one with hepatocellular carcinoma and two with cutaneous melanoma, responded partially.

The study, taken as a whole, reports: Part of the nonresponder group also had normalized T-cell clonal expansion that was low.

Turning to this clone: The antigen is not known.

Clones were sequenced by immunoSEQ multiplex PCR, and TCRdb holds only the in-frame ones, with some missing. In the table there are 90,000 to 100,000 clones, approximately 90% of which are singletons. Germline values: CDR1 GTSNPN, CDR2 SVGIG (reference sequence). This CDR3 region has 13 residues. V lost 0 bases and J lost 1, with 6 bases in between. This clonotype was obtained from an adult with an advanced solid tumor such as melanoma, head and neck, liver or kidney cancer. The chain uses TRBV30 and TRBJ2-5; D call uncertain. The specimen comprised CD4+ or CD8+ T cells sorted from blood, sampled in a trial of the OX40 agonist ivuxolimab. CDR3 in amino acids: CAWSVTLQETQYF. The CDR3 coding sequence is TGTGCCTGGAGTGTTACCCTCCAAGAGACCCAGTACTTC. The full variable domain, rest sourced from reference TRBV30 and TRBJ2-5, is SQTIHQWPATLVQPVGSPLSLECTVEGTSNPNLYWYRQAAGRGLQLLFYSVGIGQISSEVPQNLSASRPQDRQFILSSKKLLLSDSGFYLCAWSVTLQETQYFGPGTRLLVL.